Below are 14 T cell receptor beta chains sequenced from a single sample in a study of PD-1 blockade in mismatch repair-deficient tumors. Sequencing was performed with immunoSEQ multiplex PCR; in TCRdb, only in-frame clones are kept and a portion is missing. The table includes around 62,000 clones, around 73% detected once. The starting material was peripheral blood, obtained 2 weeks after starting pembrolizumab. These receptors were obtained from an adult with mismatch repair-deficient cancer.

The chain uses TRBV5-4 and TRBJ2-5, with 11 bases fitting TRBD1. Looked up from germline, CDR1 is SGHNT and CDR2 is YYREEE (reference sequence). J lost 4 bases, V lost 0 bases, and 2 bases had no gene match. This CDR3 has 15 amino acids. The chain's CDR3 is CASSLGGTGGETQYF. CDR3 coding DNA: TGTGCCAGCAGCTTGGGAGGGACAGGGGGAGAGACCCAGTACTTC.

This chain's CDR3 is CASNVRGEYGYTF. The CDR3 region has the DNA TGTGCCAGCAATGTCCGGGGGGAATATGGCTACACCTTC. The chain carries TRBV2 and TRBJ1-2; possibly TRBD1 for D (5 bases). This CDR3 spans 13 amino acids. V lost 7 bases to trimming and J lost 5 bases, with 14 bases between them. The germline gives CDR1 SNHLY, CDR2 FYNNEI.

This clone appeared a few times. This chain connects TRBV5-1 to TRBJ2-5; TRBD1 aligns across 8 bases. CDR3 length equals 15 residues. Germline values: CDR1 SGHRS, CDR2 YFSETQ. V dropped 4 bases and J dropped 3; count of bases not matched to a gene: 8. The CDR3 is CASSIRTGTEETQYF. In DNA form, the CDR3 reads TGCGCCAGCAGCATACGGACAGGGACAGAAGAGACCCAGTACTTC.

This chain joins TRBV6-5 and TRBJ2-1; D not certain. Trimming took off 2 bases at V and 6 bases at J, with 8 bases between the two ends. Germline CDR1 is MNHEY and CDR2 is SVGAGI. This CDR3 region has 13 residues. The CDR3 loop is CASSYGKGNEQFF. In DNA form, the CDR3 reads TGTGCCAGCAGTTACGGGAAAGGCAATGAGCAGTTCTTC.

The rearrangement joins TRBV27 to TRBJ2-5, with a possible D match to TRBD2 (6 bases). The germline V gene has CDR1 MNHEY and CDR2 SMNVEV (reference sequence). The ends were cut back, 0 bases at V and 4 bases at J, with 9 bases in the middle. The CDR3 runs to 14 residues. CDR3 amino acids: CASSLSEGGETQYF. CDR3 bases: TGTGCCAGCAGTTTATCGGAGGGAGGAGAGACCCAGTACTTC.

This clone was seen only a few times. V usage is TRBV6-6 and J usage is TRBJ2-7; 7 bases line up with TRBD2. The CDR3 contains 14 residues. With 5 bases clipped from V and 7 bases from J, the junction kept 11 bases outside the gene matches. Germline lookup yields CDR1 MNHNY and CDR2 SVGAGI (reference sequence). This chain's CDR3 is CASSKGLVLGEQYF. The CDR3 nucleotides read TGTGCCAGCAGTAAAGGACTAGTTCTTGGAGAGCAGTACTTC.

The chain uses TRBV7-6 and TRBJ2-1; 12 bases match TRBD1. CDR3 size: 15 residues. The J segment lost 6 bases and the V segment lost 5 bases, leaving 5 bases of the junction unmatched. The germline CDR1 and CDR2 sequences are SGHVS and FNYEAQ. The CDR3 here is CASSPGQGAINEQFF. Written as DNA, the CDR3 is TGTGCCAGCAGCCCGGGACAGGGGGCAATCAATGAGCAGTTCTTC.

CDR3 DNA: TGTGCCAGCACCCGTCGGGACGGGGATCCACTCGACCTGTACAATGAGCAGTTCTTC. Encoded protein: CASTRRDGDPLDLYNEQFF. The chain combines TRBV7-9 with TRBJ2-1; D may be TRBD1 or TRBD2 (5 bases each). CDR3 length equals 19 residues. The germline V gene has CDR1 SEHNR and CDR2 FQNEAQ (reference sequence). Trimming cost V 7 bases and J 4 bases, with 29 bases left between them.

V is TRBV7-3 and J is TRBJ2-3; TRBD2 might be the D (5 bases). V was trimmed by 1 base and J by 0 bases, leaving 14 bases between them. Germline-derived CDR1 and CDR2 are SGHTA and FQGTGA. This CDR3 is built from 17 residues. CDR3 in amino acids: CASSLNRLRGSTDTQYF. The CDR3 DNA reads TGTGCCAGCAGCTTAAATAGGTTACGGGGTAGCACAGATACGCAGTATTTT.

The genes are TRBV5-6 and TRBJ2-3, with TRBD2 identical over 9 bases. J was trimmed by 3 bases and V by 2 bases; bases with no gene match: 7. Germline CDR1 is SGHDT and CDR2 is YYEEEE. The CDR3 totals 16 residues. CDR3 nucleotides: TGTGCCAGCAGCTTCGGCGGGAGGGGTCGTACAGATACGCAGTATTTT. This sequence encodes CASSFGGRGRTDTQYF.

This clone was observed a handful of times. This chain connects TRBV19 to TRBJ1-4; 8 nucleotides line up with TRBD1. Germline lookup yields CDR1 LNHDA and CDR2 SQIVND (reference sequence). The CDR3 spans 18 residues. V lost 4 bases, J lost 2 bases, and 12 bases stayed unmatched. The CDR3 region has the DNA TGTGCCAGTAGTAGGTCTGGACAGGGTCGGTCGACTAATGAAAAACTGTTTTTT. This translates into CASSRSGQGRSTNEKLFF.

The V call is TRBV11-3, the J call TRBJ1-2; 8 bases match TRBD1. The CDR3 runs 17 residues. Germline V gene data show CDR1 as SGHNT and CDR2 as YENEEA. V lost 5 bases to trimming and J lost 0 bases; unmatched junction nucleotides: 11. CDR3 sequence: CASSETPGTGANYGYTF. The CDR3 DNA reads as TGTGCCAGCAGCGAAACCCCCGGGACAGGCGCTAACTATGGCTACACCTTC.

The chain uses TRBV9 and TRBJ2-3; D is possibly TRBD1 or TRBD2 (5 bases each). There are 13 residues in the CDR3. V was shortened by 7 bases and J by 6 bases, with 15 bases between the two germline ends. Germline lookup yields CDR1 SGDLS and CDR2 YYNGEE. In DNA, the CDR3 is TGTGCCAGCGGAACCGGGGCCGCTGATACGCAGTATTTT. Encoded protein: CASGTGAADTQYF.

The CDR3 protein is CASSLWGSAHTDTQYF. CDR3 nucleotide sequence: TGTGCCAGCAGCTTGTGGGGTAGCGCCCACACAGATACGCAGTATTTT. The V gene is TRBV5-6, the J gene TRBJ2-3; TRBD2 is a possible D gene (5 bases). This CDR3 has 16 residues. CDR1 SGHDT and CDR2 YYEEEE come from the germline V gene. V lost 1 base to trimming and J lost 2 bases, with 14 bases between them.